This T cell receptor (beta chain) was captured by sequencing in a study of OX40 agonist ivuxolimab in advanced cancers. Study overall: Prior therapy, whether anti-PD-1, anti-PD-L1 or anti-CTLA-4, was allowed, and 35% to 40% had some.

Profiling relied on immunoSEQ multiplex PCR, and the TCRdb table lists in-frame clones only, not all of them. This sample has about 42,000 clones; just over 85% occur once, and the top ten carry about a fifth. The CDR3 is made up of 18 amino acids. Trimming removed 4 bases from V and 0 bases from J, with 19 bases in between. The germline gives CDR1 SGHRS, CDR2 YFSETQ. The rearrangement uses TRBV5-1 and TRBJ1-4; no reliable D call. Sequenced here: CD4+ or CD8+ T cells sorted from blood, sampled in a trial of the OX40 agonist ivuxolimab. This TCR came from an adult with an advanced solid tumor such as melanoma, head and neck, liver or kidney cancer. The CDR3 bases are TGCGCCAGCAGCCCAGGATACACGATTGGGGCAACTAATGAAAAACTGTTTTTT. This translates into CASSPGYTIGATNEKLFF. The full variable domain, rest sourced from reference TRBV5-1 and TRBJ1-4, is KAGVTQTPRYLIKTRGQQVTLSCSPISGHRSVSWYQQTPGQGLQFLFEYFSETQRNKGNFPGRFSGRQFSNSRSEMNVSTLELGDSALYLCASSPGYTIGATNEKLFFGSGTQLSVL.